One and the same sample provided the 16 T cell receptor beta chains below, sequenced in a study of shared clonotypes between healthy human individuals. Using immunoSEQ multiplex PCR, the repertoire was profiled, and TCRdb retains in-frame clones only, with some absent. Among more than 2 million clones listed, roughly 94% were seen once. Sequencing input: naive CD4+ T cells sorted from blood. Subset reported: CD45RA+ positively selected. The receptors shown here come from a man between 18 and 35 years old in good health.

To note about this clone: One end of the junction varies from germline; a read error may be responsible. The rearrangement joins TRBV5-3 to TRBJ2-7, with 13 bases that match TRBD2. TRBV5-3 is sorted into the ORF group, with uncertain function. There are 13 residues in the CDR3. The DNA of the CDR3 is TGTGCCAGAAGCCCCGGGACTAGCGGGATAGGTTTTTTC. It codes for CARSPGTSGIGFF.

The rearrangement uses TRBV27 and TRBJ2-4, with D perhaps TRBD2 (5 bases). From germline, CDR1 is MNHEY and CDR2 SMNVEV (reference sequence). The V gene lost 5 bases and the J gene lost 0 bases, with 11 bases spanning the gap. The CDR3 is 15 amino acids. The CDR3 DNA sequence: TGTGCCAGCAGTCAAGCGGATCTAGCCAAAAACATTCAGTACTTC. It is translated as CASSQADLAKNIQYF.

This chain uses TRBV5-1 with TRBJ1-6, with a possible D match to TRBD1 (6 bases). Trimming pared 3 bases from V and 7 bases from J, leaving 14 bases between. The length of the CDR3 is 15 residues. Germline V CDR1 and CDR2: SGHRS, YFSETQ. CDR3 nucleotides: TGCGCCAGCAGCTCAGGACAGCCGGGCAATTCACCCCTCCACTTT. Translating it yields CASSSGQPGNSPLHF.

The V gene is TRBV27, the J gene TRBJ2-7; D call uncertain. V shed 0 bases and J shed 3 bases, with 6 bases lying between them. From germline, CDR1 is MNHEY and CDR2 SMNVEV (reference sequence). The CDR3 spans 13 residues. In DNA form, the CDR3 reads TGTGCCAGCAGTTTATCGATGGGCTACGAGCAGTACTTC. Its protein product is CASSLSMGYEQYF.

V gene TRBV4-1 combines with J gene TRBJ2-2, with TRBD2 as a possible D gene (6 bases). This CDR3 region has 14 residues. Trimming took 3 bases from V and 6 from J, leaving 11 bases between them. Germline V gene lookup returns CDR1 MGHRA and CDR2 YSYEKL. The CDR3 region is CASSQGLFAGELFF. CDR3 sequence (DNA): TGCGCCAGCAGCCAGGGACTTTTTGCCGGGGAGCTGTTTTTT.

The J gene is TRBJ2-7, the V gene TRBV5-1, with 14 nucleotides matching TRBD2. This CDR3 is built from 15 residues. Germline loops: CDR1 SGHRS, CDR2 YFSETQ. The junction had 3 bases not matched to a gene; V was cut back by 3 bases and J by 4 bases. CDR3 DNA: TGCGCCAGCAGCTCCGGGACTAGCGGGGGTTACGAGCAGTACTTC. It translates to CASSSGTSGGYEQYF.

This sequence joins TRBV4-1 and TRBJ1-1, with 9 bases fitting TRBD1. Germline-derived CDR1 and CDR2 are MGHRA and YSYEKL. The CDR3 covers 17 residues. Trimming at V came to 1 base and at J to 4 bases, leaving 10 bases not matched to a gene. The CDR3, as DNA: TGCGCCAGCAGCCAAGCCGGGACAGGGAGAAGGATCACTGAAGCTTTCTTT. Translation: CASSQAGTGRRITEAFF.

The V call is TRBV2, the J call TRBJ1-1; 8 nucleotides match TRBD1. V was pared by 6 bases and J by 0 bases, with 3 bases of the junction left unmatched. Germline CDR1 is SNHLY and CDR2 is FYNNEI. The CDR3 is 14 amino acids. The CDR3 protein is CASSWDRMNTEAFF. The CDR3 DNA is TGTGCCAGCAGCTGGGACAGGATGAACACTGAAGCTTTCTTT.

J is TRBJ2-2 and V is TRBV11-1; 10 bases line up with TRBD2. Germline CDR1 is SGHAT and CDR2 is FQDESV (reference sequence). The CDR3 has 15 residues. V was clipped by 3 bases and J by 5 bases; unmatched bases: 3. In nucleotides, the CDR3 is TGTGCCAGCAGCTTCACTAGCGGGGCGACCGGGGAGCTGTTTTTT. This codes for CASSFTSGATGELFF.

The J gene is TRBJ2-7, the V gene TRBV4-1; 9 nucleotides agree with TRBD1. Germline V gene sequence: CDR1 MGHRA, CDR2 YSYEKL. V lost 2 bases to trimming and J lost 6 bases; unmatched junction nucleotides: 11. The CDR3 covers 16 residues. Here the CDR3 DNA reads TGCGCCAGCAGCCAAACTAACCGGGACAGGGTATTCGAGCAGTACTTC. It yields the protein CASSQTNRDRVFEQYF.

The genes are TRBV10-1 and TRBJ2-5, with a tentative D call TRBD1 (5 bases). CDR1 is WNHNN, CDR2 SYGVQD, per germline (reference sequence). The CDR3 extends over 13 amino acids. Between the trimmed V and J ends, which lost 3 bases and 5 bases, there was a span of 10 bases. The CDR3 loop is CASSDGAVETQYF. The CDR3 region has the DNA TGCGCCAGCAGTGATGGGGCAGTGGAGACCCAGTACTTC.

A remark on this clone: This sample also contains other DNA sequences that code for the same CDR3. The genes are TRBV5-1 and TRBJ1-1; D call uncertain. V shed 2 bases and J shed 1 base, with 9 bases lying between them. CDR1 is SGHRS and CDR2 is YFSETQ in the germline V gene. The CDR3 has 14 amino acids. CDR3 in DNA: TGCGCCAGCAGCTTATCGACGGGGAACACTGAAGCTTTCTTT. This sequence encodes CASSLSTGNTEAFF.

This clone was recorded only once. This same CDR3 is encoded by further DNA sequences in the sample. This sequence joins TRBV9 and TRBJ1-5, with 7 bases matching TRBD1. The germline CDR1 and CDR2 sequences are SGDLS and YYNGEE. J gave up 2 bases and V 0 bases, and 2 bases lay outside the gene matches. The CDR3 runs to 15 residues. The CDR3 bases are TGTGCCAGCAGCGTAGCAGGGGGAGGCAATCAGCCCCAGCATTTT. Its translation: CASSVAGGGNQPQHF.

A remark on this clone: The sample has other DNA sequences that encode this CDR3 too. This chain links TRBV14 with TRBJ1-6; unclear D gene. Trimming shortened V by 1 base and J by 3 bases, and 4 bases separated the two germline ends. The CDR3 spans 14 residues. Per the germline V gene, CDR1 is SGHDN and CDR2 is FVKESK. The CDR3 loop reads CASSQAGYNSPLHF. CDR3 DNA sequence: TGTGCCAGCAGCCAAGCCGGCTATAATTCACCCCTCCACTTT.

The chain combines TRBV5-8 with TRBJ1-2; D possibly corresponds to TRBD1 (5 bases). Germline CDR1 is SGHTS and CDR2 is YDEGEE. The CDR3 runs 15 residues. V was trimmed by 6 bases and J by 2 bases, leaving 17 bases between them. The CDR3 DNA follows: TGTGCCAGCACCCCAAAAGGGGCGTCCAACTATGGCTACACCTTC. This codes for CASTPKGASNYGYTF. Based on the CDR3 plus reference TRBV5-8 and TRBJ1-2, the full variable domain is EAGVTQSPTHLIKTRGQQATLRCSPISGHTSVYWYQQALGLGLQFLLWYDEGEERNRGNFPPRFSGRQFPNYSSELNVNALELEDSALYLCASTPKGASNYGYTFGSGTRLTVV.

This chain joins TRBV10-3 and TRBJ1-1, with a weak D call TRBD1 (5 bases). Germline-derived CDR1 and CDR2 are ENHRY and SYGVKD. The ends were cut back, 2 bases at V and 0 bases at J, with 10 bases in the middle. The length of the CDR3 is 15 residues. The CDR3 DNA reads TGTGCCATCAGTGAGACCCAGGGTCTGAACACTGAAGCTTTCTTT. Its protein product is CAISETQGLNTEAFF.